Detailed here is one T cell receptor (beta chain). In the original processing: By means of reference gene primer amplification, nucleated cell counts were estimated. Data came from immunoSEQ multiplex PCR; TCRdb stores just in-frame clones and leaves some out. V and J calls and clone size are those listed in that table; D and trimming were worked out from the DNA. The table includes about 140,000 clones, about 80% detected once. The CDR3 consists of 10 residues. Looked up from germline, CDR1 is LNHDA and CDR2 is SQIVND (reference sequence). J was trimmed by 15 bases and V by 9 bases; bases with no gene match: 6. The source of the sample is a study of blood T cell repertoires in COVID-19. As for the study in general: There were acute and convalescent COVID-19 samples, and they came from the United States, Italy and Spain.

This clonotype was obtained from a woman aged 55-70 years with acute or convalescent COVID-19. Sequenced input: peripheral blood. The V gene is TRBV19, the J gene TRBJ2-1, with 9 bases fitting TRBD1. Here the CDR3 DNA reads TGTGCCAGACCCGGGACAGGGAGGTTCTTC. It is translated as CARPGTGRFF.